This TCR beta chain was sequenced for a study of shared clonotypes between healthy human individuals. Trimming removed 3 bases from V and 4 bases from J; junction bases left unmatched: 3. Germline V gene sequence: CDR1 SGHNT, CDR2 YYREEE (reference sequence). The CDR3 contains 14 residues. Clones were read by immunoSEQ multiplex PCR, and TCRdb kept only the in-frame ones, dropping some. Here the sample spans under 600,000 clones, 60% to 80% being singletons. The source of this sequence is a woman aged 35 to 49 in good health. Some clones in this sample may be carry-over from other donors' samples. The sample consisted of PBMCs. The rearrangement joins TRBV5-4 to TRBJ2-1, with TRBD2 matching 8 bases. In DNA form, the CDR3 reads TGTGCCAGCAGCTCAGCGGGAGTGTACAATGAGCAGTTCTTC. Translated, it gives CASSSAGVYNEQFF.